The 3 T cell receptor beta chains given below trace back to one sample, sequenced in a study of cytomegalovirus exposure and HLA in healthy donors. Vbeta (60) and Jbeta (13) primers were used in the PCR. Data came from immunoSEQ multiplex PCR; TCRdb stores just in-frame clones and leaves some out. In total, the table holds around 76,000 clones. The source material was PBMCs. Receptor source: a middle-aged man in good health and CMV-seronegative.

The rearrangement links TRBV27 to TRBJ2-7, with 13 bases matching TRBD2. This CDR3 region has 15 residues. Germline CDR1 reads MNHEY; CDR2 reads SMNVEV (reference sequence). The J segment lost 6 bases and the V segment lost 5 bases, leaving 7 bases of the junction unmatched. CDR3 DNA: TGTGCCAGCAGTCGACCTGGACTAGCGGGAGTCGAGCAGTACTTC. It yields the protein CASSRPGLAGVEQYF.

This sequence joins TRBV27 and TRBJ2-7, with TRBD2 as a possible D gene (6 bases). Germline V gene lookup returns CDR1 MNHEY and CDR2 SMNVEV (reference sequence). Trimming removed 5 bases at V and 4 bases at J, with 15 bases between. This CDR3 region has 14 residues. CDR3 loop: CASSRSGLGYEQYF. DNA for the CDR3: TGTGCCAGCAGTCGTAGCGGTCTGGGTTACGAGCAGTACTTC.

The gene calls are TRBV7-2 and TRBJ1-2; D unclear. This CDR3 is 14 amino acids long. V lost 1 base, J lost 7 bases, and 13 bases lay in between. CDR1 is SGHTA and CDR2 is FQGNSA in the germline V gene. The CDR3 coding sequence is TGTGCCAGCAGCTTAGATTCCGCCACGGGTGGCTACACCTTC. It codes for CASSLDSATGGYTF.